The TCR beta chain under discussion was sequenced for a study of T cell responses to AZD1222 COVID-19 vaccine. Study results and caveats: It should be noted that donors were predominantly white British and more often female, and clonal diversity was possibly underestimated. Spike-wide coverage was observed for vaccine-associated CD4 TCRs, with dominant responses at 160-218 and 743-854.

This clone was detected only once. Its antigen remains unknown. Sequenced by immunoSEQ multiplex PCR; TCRdb stores in-frame clones only, minus some. The repertoire holds some 150,000 clones, with approximately 92% as singletons. The CDR3 runs 16 residues. CDR1 MDHEN and CDR2 SYDVKM come from the germline V gene. Unmatched junction bases numbered 9, after V lost 5 bases and J lost 3 bases. Sequencing used peripheral blood, obtained 28 days after the second AZD1222 dose. The sequence was obtained from an adult who received the AZD1222 COVID-19 vaccine. The V call is TRBV28, the J call TRBJ1-4; 7 nucleotides align to TRBD1. The CDR3: CASSGRDSTPNEKLFF. The CDR3 DNA reads as TGTGCCAGCAGTGGCCGGGACAGCACCCCTAATGAAAAACTGTTTTTT.